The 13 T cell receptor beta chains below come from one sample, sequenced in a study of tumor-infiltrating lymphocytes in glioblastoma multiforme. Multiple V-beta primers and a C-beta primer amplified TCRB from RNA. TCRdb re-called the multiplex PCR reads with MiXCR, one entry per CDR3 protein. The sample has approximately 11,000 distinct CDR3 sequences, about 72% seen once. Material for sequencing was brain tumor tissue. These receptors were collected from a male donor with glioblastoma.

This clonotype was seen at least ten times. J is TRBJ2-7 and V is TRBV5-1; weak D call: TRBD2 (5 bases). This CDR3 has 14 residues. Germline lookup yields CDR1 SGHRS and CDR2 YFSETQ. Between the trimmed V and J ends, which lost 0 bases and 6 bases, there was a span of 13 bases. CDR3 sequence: CASSLDPGGREQYF. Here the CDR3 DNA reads TGCGCCAGCAGCTTGGACCCCGGCGGGCGCGAGCAGTACTTC.

In nucleotides, the CDR3 is TGTGCCAGCAGCAACCTGGACAGGGGCTTTTACAATGAGCAGTTCTTC. It encodes CASSNLDRGFYNEQFF. This chain uses TRBV11-2 with TRBJ2-1, with TRBD1 matching 9 bases. Germline-derived CDR1 and CDR2 are SGHAT and FQNNGV. The CDR3 is 16 amino acids. V trimming: 5 bases; J trimming: 4 bases; junction bases outside the gene matches: 9.

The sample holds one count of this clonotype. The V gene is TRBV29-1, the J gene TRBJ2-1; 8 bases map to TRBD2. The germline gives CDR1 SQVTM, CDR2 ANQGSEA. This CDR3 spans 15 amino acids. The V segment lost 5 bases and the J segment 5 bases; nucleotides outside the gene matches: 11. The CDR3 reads CSVWGVAGGHNEQFF. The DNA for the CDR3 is TGCAGCGTTTGGGGTGTTGCGGGAGGCCACAATGAGCAGTTCTTC.

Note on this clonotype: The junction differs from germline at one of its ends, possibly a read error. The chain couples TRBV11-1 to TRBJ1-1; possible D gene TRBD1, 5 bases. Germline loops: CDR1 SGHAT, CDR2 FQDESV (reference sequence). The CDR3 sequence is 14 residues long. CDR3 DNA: TGTGCCAGCAGCCTAGAGGAGTGGGACGGCGAGGCTATCTTT. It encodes CASSLEEWDGEAIF.

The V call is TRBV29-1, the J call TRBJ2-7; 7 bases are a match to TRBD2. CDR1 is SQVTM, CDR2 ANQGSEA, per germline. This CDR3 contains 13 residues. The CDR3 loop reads CCLQTSDSYEQYF. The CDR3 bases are TGCTGTCTCCAAACTAGCGACTCCTACGAGCAGTACTTC.

The CDR3 DNA reads as TGTGCCAGCGGCCCGGAAGTGGAGGGAAAACTGTTTTTT. Protein product: CASGPEVEGKLFF. The genes are TRBV11-2 and TRBJ1-4; D gene unclear. From germline, CDR1 is SGHAT and CDR2 FQNNGV. The CDR3 has 13 amino acids. V lost 8 bases, J lost 10 bases, and 17 bases lay in between.

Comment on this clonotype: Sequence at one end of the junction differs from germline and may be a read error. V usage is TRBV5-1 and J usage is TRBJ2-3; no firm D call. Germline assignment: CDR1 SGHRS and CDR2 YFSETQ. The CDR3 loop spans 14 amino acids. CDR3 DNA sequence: TGCGCCAGCGGCCAGGACCGACACACAGAAACGCAGTATTTC. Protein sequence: CASGQDRHTETQYF.

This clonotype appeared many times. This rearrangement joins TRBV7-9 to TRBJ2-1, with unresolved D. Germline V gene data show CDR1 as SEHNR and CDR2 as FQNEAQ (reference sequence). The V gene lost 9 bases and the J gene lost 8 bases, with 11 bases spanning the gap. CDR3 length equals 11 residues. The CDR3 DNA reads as TGTGCCAGTTCCGCAGTGGATGAGCAGTTCTTC. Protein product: CASSAVDEQFF.

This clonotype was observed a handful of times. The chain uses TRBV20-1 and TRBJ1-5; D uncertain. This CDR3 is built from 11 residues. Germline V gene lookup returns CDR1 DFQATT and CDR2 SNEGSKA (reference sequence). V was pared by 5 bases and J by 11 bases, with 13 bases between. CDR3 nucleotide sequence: TGCAGTGCTCCATTGGTCGGGTCCCAGCATTTT. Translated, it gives CSAPLVGSQHF.

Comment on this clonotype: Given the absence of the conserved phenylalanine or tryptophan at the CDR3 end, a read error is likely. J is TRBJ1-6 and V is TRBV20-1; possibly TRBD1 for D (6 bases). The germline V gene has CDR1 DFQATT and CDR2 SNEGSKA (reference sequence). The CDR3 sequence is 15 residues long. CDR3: CSARESRGVNSPLHL. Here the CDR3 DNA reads TGCAGCGCTAGAGAAAGTAGGGGGGTAAATTCACCCCTCCACCTT.

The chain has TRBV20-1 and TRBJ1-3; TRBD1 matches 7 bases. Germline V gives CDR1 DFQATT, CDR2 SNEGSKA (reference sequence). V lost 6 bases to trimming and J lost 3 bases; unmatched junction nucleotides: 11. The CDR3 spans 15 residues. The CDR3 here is CSADPQTGYGNTIYF. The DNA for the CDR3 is TGCAGTGCAGATCCCCAGACAGGGTATGGAAACACCATATATTTT.

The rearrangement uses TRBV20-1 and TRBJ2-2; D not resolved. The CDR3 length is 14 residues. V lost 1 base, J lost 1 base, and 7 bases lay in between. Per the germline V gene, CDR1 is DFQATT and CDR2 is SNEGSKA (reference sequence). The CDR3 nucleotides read TGCAGTGCTAGAGCAAGGCAGAACACCGGGGAGCTGTTTTTT. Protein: CSARARQNTGELFF.

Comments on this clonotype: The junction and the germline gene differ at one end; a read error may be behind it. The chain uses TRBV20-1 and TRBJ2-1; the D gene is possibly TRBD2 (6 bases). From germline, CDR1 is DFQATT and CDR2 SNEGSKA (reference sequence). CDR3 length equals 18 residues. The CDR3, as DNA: TGCAGTGCTGGAGATTCAGGAGGGTTGCTTTTCTCCTACAATGAGCAGTTCTTC. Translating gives CSAGDSGGLLFSYNEQFF.